This T cell receptor beta chain was identified in a study of beta chain features in type 1 diabetes. On the study more broadly: Patients looked much like healthy donors when it came to age, gender and cell yields.

This clone was seen a handful of times. Its specificity is unknown. Findings of the study overall: Among all four CD4+ subsets, Type 1 diabetes patients had TCRB CDR3s that were moderately but significantly shorter. Since sequencing was performed on cDNA, cells with high TCR expression could be over-represented. Shorter templates may be favored by PCR, equally so in patients and controls.

What was sequenced were expressed TCRB transcripts, since all of the isolated RNA had been reverse transcribed. TCRdb's copy holds only in-frame clones and misses some; the assay was immunoSEQ multiplex PCR. This table has approximately 340,000 clones, around 15% appearing once. The V segment lost 11 bases and the J segment 6 bases; nucleotides outside the gene matches: 10. This CDR3 has 13 residues. CDR1 and CDR2 from the germline V gene are SNHLY and FYNNEI. Sequenced: naive CD4+ T cells from blood. The gene calls are TRBV2 and TRBJ1-2, with 9 bases that match TRBD1. This clonotype was obtained from a young woman in good health. The CDR3 DNA sequence: TGTGCCGGCTATGGACAGGGGAGGAATGGCTACACCTTC. It encodes CAGYGQGRNGYTF. Full variable domain (missing parts from reference TRBV2 and TRBJ1-2): EPEVTQTPSHQVTQMGQEVILRCVPISNHLYFYWYRQILGQKVEFLVSFYNNEISEKSEIFDDQFSVERPDGSNFTLKIRSTKLEDSAMYFCAGYGQGRNGYTFGSGTRLTVV.